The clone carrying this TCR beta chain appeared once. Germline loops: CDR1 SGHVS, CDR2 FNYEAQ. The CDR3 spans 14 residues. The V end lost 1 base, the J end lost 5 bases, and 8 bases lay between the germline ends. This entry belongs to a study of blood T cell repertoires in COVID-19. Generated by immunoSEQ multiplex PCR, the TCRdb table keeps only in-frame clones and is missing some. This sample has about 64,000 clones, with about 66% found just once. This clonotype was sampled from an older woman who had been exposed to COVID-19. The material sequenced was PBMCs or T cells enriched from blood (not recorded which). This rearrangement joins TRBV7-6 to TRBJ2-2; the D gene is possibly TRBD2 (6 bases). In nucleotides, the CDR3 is TGTGCCAGCAGCTTAGGGAGGGGAACCGGGGAGCTGTTTTTT. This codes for CASSLGRGTGELFF.